The 18 T cell receptor beta chains below all came from one sample that was sequenced in a study of response to subunit inactivated influenza vaccine. One entry per CDR3 protein, called by TCRdb with MiXCR from the RT-PCR reads. Of about 540,000 distinct CDR3 sequences listed, less than 25% are singletons. These data also featured in a second study, about T cells expressing NK-cell markers. That paper states: TCR beta libraries carry UMIs added by 5'RACE template switching.

The input for sequencing was CD4+ T cells sorted from PBMCs, taken about 11 days after vaccination. These receptors came from a man aged 50-60 years who received an inactivated influenza vaccine.

The V gene is TRBV14, the J gene TRBJ2-7; 10 bases align to TRBD2. Germline CDR1 SGHDN, CDR2 FVKESK. The CDR3 contains 16 residues. Trimming took 2 bases from V and 3 from J; bases not matched to a gene: 7. The CDR3 here is CASSQFSSGSFYEQYF. CDR3 nucleotide sequence: TGTGCCAGCAGCCAATTCTCTAGCGGGAGTTTCTACGAGCAGTACTTC.

The rearrangement joins TRBV6-1 to TRBJ1-1; 9 bases align to TRBD1. J gave up 5 bases and V 5 bases, and 6 bases lay outside the gene matches. The CDR3 sequence is 14 residues long. CDR1 MNHNS and CDR2 SASEGT come from the germline V gene. CDR3 in DNA: TGTGCCAGCAGTCTAAGGACAGGGGCGACTGAAGCTTTCTTT. Translation: CASSLRTGATEAFF.

The V and J genes are TRBV9 and TRBJ2-5; 8 bases align to TRBD2. Germline V gives CDR1 SGDLS, CDR2 YYNGEE. The CDR3 covers 14 residues. V lost 4 bases to trimming and J lost 5 bases; unmatched junction nucleotides: 7. This CDR3 reads CASSPGLVWETQYF. CDR3 nucleotide sequence: TGTGCCAGCAGCCCGGGACTAGTCTGGGAGACCCAGTACTTC.

The CDR3 DNA reads as TGTGCCAGCAGCTCACTCCCGAGGGGGATGGTGGATACGCAGTATTTT. The encoded protein is CASSSLPRGMVDTQYF. This rearrangement joins TRBV7-2 to TRBJ2-3; D possibly corresponds to TRBD1 (6 bases). Per the germline V gene, CDR1 is SGHTA and CDR2 is FQGNSA. With 4 bases removed from V and 6 bases from J, the gap between germline ends came to 20 bases. CDR3 size: 16 residues.

The chain carries TRBV10-3 and TRBJ1-6; D is ambiguous. Germline V gene lookup returns CDR1 ENHRY and CDR2 SYGVKD. This CDR3 has 14 residues. V dropped 2 bases and J dropped 5 bases, with 7 bases sitting between them. The CDR3 DNA sequence: TGTGCCATCAGTGAGACGGGTAATAATTCACCCCTCCACTTT. This encodes CAISETGNNSPLHF.

The chain carries TRBV4-1 and TRBJ2-5; D remains ambiguous. Trimming took off 1 base at V and 5 bases at J, with 8 bases between the two ends. Per germline, CDR1 MGHRA and CDR2 YSYEKL. The CDR3 runs 13 residues. The CDR3 loop reads CASSQVLLETQYF. The CDR3 nucleotides read TGCGCCAGCAGCCAAGTCCTTTTGGAGACCCAGTACTTC.

The table lists this clonotype with a few counts. The chain links TRBV11-1 to TRBJ2-1; weak D call: TRBD2 (5 bases). From germline, CDR1 is SGHAT and CDR2 FQDESV (reference sequence). This CDR3 comprises 16 residues. Between the trimmed V and J ends, which lost 5 bases and 3 bases, there was a span of 17 bases. CDR3 DNA: TGTGCCAGCAGCCCCCGCGCTCGGGGTGGCTACAATGAGCAGTTCTTC. Translating gives CASSPRARGGYNEQFF.

This clonotype was counted many times. The rearrangement uses TRBV28 and TRBJ2-5; TRBD2 is a possible D gene (5 bases). Germline V gene data show CDR1 as MDHEN and CDR2 as SYDVKM. The V end was cut by 2 bases, the J end by 5 bases, with 12 bases between. The CDR3 totals 14 residues. The CDR3 nucleotides are TGTGCCAGCAGTTTAACCGGGATCGGGGAGACCCAGTACTTC. This codes for CASSLTGIGETQYF.

The chain carries TRBV12-3 or TRBV12-4 and TRBJ2-1; 14 bases fit TRBD2. The V and J ends lost 6 bases and 9 bases, in that order; junction bases with no gene match: 7. CDR3 size: 15 residues. The CDR3 is CASRPGTSGSSEQFF. DNA of the CDR3: TGTGCCAGCAGGCCAGGGACTAGCGGGAGTAGTGAGCAGTTCTTC.

The chain is built from TRBV12-3 or TRBV12-4 and TRBJ2-1, with D unclear. The CDR3 has 12 residues. The V and J ends lost 5 bases and 5 bases respectively, with 7 bases between them. CDR3 region: CASSINHNEQFF. CDR3 sequence (DNA): TGTGCCAGCAGTATCAATCACAATGAGCAGTTCTTC.

This clonotype was detected many times. The rearrangement uses TRBV20-1 and TRBJ2-3; no firm D call. From germline, CDR1 is DFQATT and CDR2 SNEGSKA (reference sequence). The germline V and J ends were trimmed by 0 bases and 0 bases, with 4 bases remaining between them. CDR3 length: 13 residues. The CDR3 reads CSARDASTDTQYF. The CDR3 nucleotides read TGCAGTGCTAGAGATGCTAGCACAGATACGCAGTATTTT.

The chain joins TRBV4-3 to TRBJ2-3; TRBD2 is a possible D gene (6 bases). Germline CDR1 LGHNA, CDR2 YSLEER. The CDR3 is made up of 18 amino acids. Trimming stripped 0 bases from V and 2 bases from J, with 18 bases between. For the CDR3, the DNA is TGCGCCAGCAGCCAAGAGCCGCGGGGAACTAGCTCCACAGATACGCAGTATTTT. This translates into CASSQEPRGTSSTDTQYF.

This sequence joins TRBV30 and TRBJ1-4; D is possibly TRBD1 (6 bases). This CDR3 contains 16 residues. The germline V and J ends were trimmed by 0 bases and 5 bases, with 16 bases remaining between them. Germline V gene lookup returns CDR1 GTSNPN and CDR2 SVGIG (reference sequence). CDR3 region: CAWSVSGAGFNEKLFF. In nucleotides, the CDR3 is TGTGCCTGGAGTGTATCGGGGGCCGGATTCAATGAAAAACTGTTTTTT.

This clonotype was detected ten times or more. V is TRBV20-1 and J is TRBJ2-7; 8 bases align to TRBD1. The CDR3 extends over 12 amino acids. Germline loops: CDR1 DFQATT, CDR2 SNEGSKA (reference sequence). Losses at the gene ends were 6 bases for V and 3 bases for J; bases not matched to a gene: 4. CDR3: CSAGQGRYEQYF. CDR3 sequence (DNA): TGCAGTGCAGGACAGGGACGCTACGAGCAGTACTTC.

The V and J genes are TRBV5-8 and TRBJ2-5; D is uncertain. Trimming left V 6 bases short and J 5 bases short, with 14 bases between. The V gene's germline CDR1 is SGHTS and CDR2 YDEGEE. The CDR3 is 13 amino acids. CDR3 DNA sequence: TGTGCCAGCACCCTGACTTTGACGGAGACCCAGTACTTC. As protein: CASTLTLTETQYF. The whole variable domain, remainder taken from reference TRBV5-8 and TRBJ2-5, is EAGVTQSPTHLIKTRGQQATLRCSPISGHTSVYWYQQALGLGLQFLLWYDEGEERNRGNFPPRFSGRQFPNYSSELNVNALELEDSALYLCASTLTLTETQYFGPGTRLLVL.

The chain is built from TRBV20-1 and TRBJ1-6; TRBD1 might be the D (6 bases). V was cut by 4 bases and J by 7 bases, with 14 bases left in between. The length of the CDR3 is 14 residues. The germline V gene has CDR1 DFQATT and CDR2 SNEGSKA (reference sequence). The CDR3 protein is CSAITGWGNSPLHF. In DNA form, the CDR3 reads TGCAGTGCTATAACAGGGTGGGGGAATTCACCCCTCCACTTT.

This chain uses TRBV7-9 with TRBJ2-3; D uncertain. Germline lookup yields CDR1 SEHNR and CDR2 FQNEAQ (reference sequence). This CDR3 comprises 15 residues. V dropped 0 bases and J dropped 1 base, with 8 bases sitting between them. This chain's CDR3 is CASSLAGQGTDTQYF. The CDR3 nucleotides are TGTGCCAGCAGCTTAGCAGGTCAGGGCACAGATACGCAGTATTTT.

This clonotype was seen just once. This sequence joins TRBV12-3 or TRBV12-4 and TRBJ2-1; TRBD2 matches 9 bases. CDR3 length equals 18 residues. V dropped 0 bases and J dropped 9; count of bases not matched to a gene: 15. CDR3 region: CASSLAMAIGAGGVEQFF. The CDR3 coding sequence is TGTGCCAGCAGTTTAGCGATGGCCATAGGGGCGGGAGGGGTTGAGCAGTTCTTC.